Below are 22 T cell receptor beta chains sequenced from a single sample in a study of cytomegalovirus exposure and HLA in healthy donors. It was with 60 Vbeta and 13 Jbeta primers that the PCR ran. TCRdb's copy holds only in-frame clones and misses some; the assay was immunoSEQ multiplex PCR. This table holds about 79,000 clones, 70% to 85% found once. Sequenced sample: PBMCs. These receptors all come from a man in his forties or fifties in good health and CMV-seropositive.

This clone occurred once. The chain uses TRBV19 and TRBJ2-6, with 11 bases that match TRBD1. With V trimmed by 3 bases and J by 3 bases, 4 bases remained unmatched. The CDR3 is 17 amino acids. Germline V gene lookup returns CDR1 LNHDA and CDR2 SQIVND (reference sequence). The CDR3 DNA is TGTGCCAGTAGTATGTGGACAGGGGGCGTTGGGGCCAACGTCCTGACTTTC. Translated: CASSMWTGGVGANVLTF. Combining the CDR3 with reference TRBV19 and TRBJ2-6 gives the whole variable domain DGGITQSPKYLFRKEGQNVTLSCEQNLNHDAMYWYRQDPGQGLRLIYYSQIVNDFQKGDIAEGYSVSREKKESFPLTVTSAQKNPTAFYLCASSMWTGGVGANVLTFGAGSRLTVL.

This clone has just one count. One end of the junction fails to match germline, which may point to a read error. The chain has TRBV7-9 and TRBJ2-1; maybe TRBD2 (6 bases). Per the germline V gene, CDR1 is SEHNR and CDR2 is FQNEAQ (reference sequence). CDR3 length: 13 residues. CDR3 sequence (DNA): TGTTCCAGCAGCTTAGGGGAGGTCAATGAGCAGTTCTTC. Encoded protein: CSSSLGEVNEQFF.

The chain carries TRBV5-6 and TRBJ2-3; the D gene is possibly TRBD2 (5 bases). The V and J ends lost 3 bases and 9 bases respectively, with 11 bases between them. CDR3 size: 12 residues. CDR1 and CDR2 from the germline V gene are SGHDT and YYEEEE. CDR3 sequence: CASSYGVGTQYF. In nucleotides, the CDR3 is TGTGCCAGCAGCTACGGGGTGGGCACGCAGTATTTT.

The V gene is TRBV28, the J gene TRBJ1-2, with D tentatively TRBD1 (6 bases). The germline V gene has CDR1 MDHEN and CDR2 SYDVKM. V was pared by 7 bases and J by 8 bases, with 17 bases between. This CDR3 region has 13 residues. The CDR3 DNA reads TGTGCCAGCACCATAAACAGGGTGCAAGGCTACACCTTC. It yields the protein CASTINRVQGYTF.

The chain combines TRBV14 with TRBJ1-4; unclear D gene. CDR1 is SGHDN and CDR2 is FVKESK in the germline V gene. The V gene lost 0 bases and the J gene lost 0 bases, with 5 bases spanning the gap. CDR3 length: 15 residues. In nucleotides, the CDR3 is TGTGCCAGCAGCCAAGAGTCAACAACTAATGAAAAACTGTTTTTT. Protein product: CASSQESTTNEKLFF.

This clone was observed a handful of times. This rearrangement joins TRBV19 to TRBJ1-1, with 9 bases lining up with TRBD1. Germline loops: CDR1 LNHDA, CDR2 SQIVND (reference sequence). The CDR3 spans 15 residues. With 4 bases clipped from V and 0 bases from J, the junction kept 3 bases outside the gene matches. For the CDR3, the DNA is TGTGCCAGTAGTAACCGACAGGGGGTGAACACTGAAGCTTTCTTT. Translating gives CASSNRQGVNTEAFF.

This clone was counted between two and nine times. V and J are TRBV28 and TRBJ2-1; 10 bases are shared with TRBD2. This CDR3 contains 15 residues. The V and J ends lost 2 bases and 9 bases, in that order; junction bases with no gene match: 7. Germline V lookup: CDR1 MDHEN, CDR2 SYDVKM. The CDR3 DNA follows: TGTGCCAGCAGTTTAAGCGGGAGGGCTTCCACTGAGCAGTTCTTC. Translating it yields CASSLSGRASTEQFF.

The chain combines TRBV9 with TRBJ1-6; a weak D match, TRBD1 (6 bases). The CDR3 sequence is 15 residues long. The germline CDR1 and CDR2 sequences are SGDLS and YYNGEE. The V and J ends lost 4 bases and 4 bases respectively, with 12 bases between them. The CDR3 nucleotides are TGTGCCAGCAGCTACACCGACAGGTATAATTCACCCCTCCACTTT. It codes for CASSYTDRYNSPLHF.

The V gene is TRBV30, the J gene TRBJ1-4; 10 nucleotides align to TRBD1. Germline CDR1 and CDR2: GTSNPN and SVGIG (reference sequence). CDR3 length: 14 amino acids. The V gene end was trimmed by 0 bases and the J gene end by 7 bases; junction bases not matched to a gene: 2. The DNA for the CDR3 is TGTGCCTGGAGTGTAAGACAGGGGGCTGAAAAACTGTTTTTT. This sequence encodes CAWSVRQGAEKLFF.

The gene calls are TRBV7-2 and TRBJ1-1; unclear D gene. Trimming removed 2 bases at V and 3 bases at J, with 10 bases between. From germline, CDR1 is SGHTA and CDR2 FQGNSA. The CDR3 spans 14 residues. Here the CDR3 reads CASSLKLRDTEAFF. CDR3 in DNA: TGTGCCAGCAGCTTAAAACTCCGGGACACTGAAGCTTTCTTT.

The V call is TRBV28, the J call TRBJ2-7; 8 nucleotides agree with TRBD2. Germline V gene lookup returns CDR1 MDHEN and CDR2 SYDVKM. This CDR3 spans 16 amino acids. V lost 6 bases and J lost 2; bases outside the gene matches: 12. The CDR3 sequence is CASSPAGGGYAYEQYF. CDR3 DNA: TGTGCCAGCAGCCCCGCCGGGGGGGGCTACGCCTACGAGCAGTACTTC.

The chain is built from TRBV29-1 and TRBJ2-5; possibly TRBD2 for D (5 bases). The CDR3 runs 17 residues. The V end lost 0 bases, the J end lost 4 bases, and 21 bases lay between the germline ends. CDR1 is SQVTM, CDR2 ANQGSEA, per germline. The CDR3 DNA reads as TGCAGCGTTGAAGATCCGAGCGGTATGAATCCCCGAGAGACCCAGTACTTC. The encoded protein is CSVEDPSGMNPRETQYF.

The chain recombines TRBV7-9 with TRBJ1-1, with D uncertain. Germline V gene sequence: CDR1 SEHNR, CDR2 FQNEAQ (reference sequence). V lost 3 bases, J lost 11 bases, and 19 bases lay in between. CDR3 length: 14 residues. The chain's CDR3 is CASSFGEGLSGAFF. In DNA, the CDR3 is TGTGCCAGCAGCTTCGGGGAGGGTCTCTCTGGCGCTTTCTTT.

CDR3 DNA sequence: TGTGCCAGCAACGCCGACAGGACCGCGAACACCGGGGAGCTGTTTTTT. It yields the protein CASNADRTANTGELFF. J is TRBJ2-2 and V is TRBV7-2; tentative D call: TRBD1 (6 bases). Germline lookup yields CDR1 SGHTA and CDR2 FQGNSA. The CDR3 has 16 residues. V lost 7 bases, J lost 0 bases, and 15 bases lay in between. The full variable domain, completed using reference TRBV7-2 and TRBJ2-2, is GAGVSQSPSNKVTEKGKDVELRCDPISGHTALYWYRQSLGQGLEFLIYFQGNSAPDKSGLPSDRFSAERTGGSVSTLTIQRTQQEDSAVYLCASNADRTANTGELFFGEGSRLTVL.

V usage is TRBV5-1 and J usage is TRBJ1-1; the match to TRBD1 covers 7 bases. The CDR3 covers 14 residues. Looked up from germline, CDR1 is SGHRS and CDR2 is YFSETQ. Germline trimming cut 4 bases from V and 1 base from J; bases unmatched to any gene: 4. CDR3 in amino acids: CASSPQGGNTEAFF. The CDR3 nucleotides are TGCGCCAGCAGCCCCCAGGGGGGGAACACTGAAGCTTTCTTT. Full variable domain (outside the CDR3, taken from reference TRBV5-1 and TRBJ1-1): KAGVTQTPRYLIKTRGQQVTLSCSPISGHRSVSWYQQTPGQGLQFLFEYFSETQRNKGNFPGRFSGRQFSNSRSEMNVSTLELGDSALYLCASSPQGGNTEAFFGQGTRLTVV.

The rearrangement joins TRBV2 to TRBJ2-5; D might be TRBD1 (5 bases). The germline V and J ends were trimmed by 3 bases and 2 bases, with 7 bases remaining between them. This CDR3 is 13 amino acids long. Germline assignment: CDR1 SNHLY and CDR2 FYNNEI. CDR3 DNA sequence: TGTGCCAGCAGTGAGACAGAACAAGAGACCCAGTACTTC. This gives the protein CASSETEQETQYF.

V gene TRBV5-1 combines with J gene TRBJ1-4; TRBD1 matches 8 bases. The CDR3 is 14 residues long. Looked up from germline, CDR1 is SGHRS and CDR2 is YFSETQ. The trim removed 2 bases at V and 6 bases at J, leaving 3 bases unmatched. In DNA, the CDR3 is TGCGCCAGCAGCTTCGGACAGGGAGATGAAAAACTGTTTTTT. Amino acids: CASSFGQGDEKLFF.

The rearrangement uses TRBV21-1 and TRBJ2-5; TRBD1, the table's D call, lacks a check against the DNA. TRBV21-1 is marked as a pseudogene. The length of the CDR3 is 20 residues. As DNA, the CDR3 is TGTGCCAGCAGCAAAGCGGAACAGGGGGGCCCTTGCTCTGGCCAAGAGACCCAGTACTTC. As protein: CASSKAEQGGPCSGQETQYF.

This clone was recorded a few times. The V gene is TRBV2, the J gene TRBJ2-5; D is unresolved. This CDR3 is 12 amino acids long. Per germline, CDR1 SNHLY and CDR2 FYNNEI. The V gene lost 5 bases and the J gene lost 14 bases, with 18 bases spanning the gap. The CDR3 protein is CASSYGPPKPYF. In DNA form, the CDR3 reads TGTGCCAGCAGTTATGGCCCACCCAAACCTTACTTC.

The CDR3 region is CASSPAGLRTEAFF. CDR3 DNA sequence: TGTGCCAGCTCACCAGCAGGGCTGAGGACTGAAGCTTTCTTT. The chain couples TRBV18 to TRBJ1-1; D perhaps matches TRBD1 (5 bases). The V end lost 2 bases, the J end lost 5 bases, and 12 bases lay between the germline ends. CDR1 and CDR2 from the germline V gene are KGHSH and LQKENI. The CDR3 is made up of 14 amino acids.

The rearrangement joins TRBV21-1 to TRBJ1-5. TRBV21-1 counts as a pseudogene. The CDR3 covers 12 residues. The CDR3 DNA reads as TGTGCCACCCCACGGGAAAATCAGCCCCAGCATTTT. Translating it yields CATPRENQPQHF.

The CDR3 loop is CASSPRQGGHTGELFF. The CDR3 DNA follows: TGTGCCAGCTCACCCCGACAAGGGGGACACACCGGGGAGCTGTTTTTT. This chain links TRBV18 with TRBJ2-2; the D gene is possibly TRBD1 (6 bases). V was pared by 3 bases and J by 3 bases, with 14 bases between. This CDR3 has 16 amino acids. CDR1 and CDR2 from the germline V gene are KGHSH and LQKENI.